The rows below give T cell receptor beta chains drawn from one sample of a study of post-analysis software for immune sequencing data. TCRdb re-derived calls from the PCR reads in MiXCR, one entry per CDR3 protein. The repertoire holds roughly 620,000 distinct CDR3 sequences, with roughly 40% as singletons. The sequenced sample consisted of blood. These receptors all stem from a girl aged 10 to 17 with multiple sclerosis. The CDR3 runs from the conserved cysteine through the conserved F or W. Each record gives: J gene, D gene, clone size, V gene, CDR3 protein, CDR3 DNA. D genes are given only for firm matches. Not every row has a clone size; where given, it reads once, few, many or a size class.

TRBJ2-1 | TRBD2 | many | TRBV4-1 | CASSHGLARSYNEQFF | TGCGCCAGCAGCCACGGACTAGCCCGGTCCTACAATGAGCAGTTCTTC
TRBJ1-2 | - | - | TRBV12-3/TRBV12-4 | CASRSSSRGGYTF | TGTGCCAGCAGATCCTCCTCACGGGGTGGCTACACCTTC
TRBJ1-1 | - | - | TRBV5-1 | CASSFDVDRPEAFF | TGCGCCAGCAGCTTCGATGTGGACAGACCTGAAGCTTTCTTT
TRBJ1-5 | TRBD1 | - | TRBV20-1 | CSASPGQGGQPQHF | TGCAGTGCTTCCCCGGGACAGGGTGGTCAGCCCCAGCATTTT
TRBJ1-6 | - | - | TRBV5-1 | CASSLKYLTADFPLHF | TGCGCCAGCAGCTTGAAGTATTTGACGGCGGACTTCCCCCTCCACTTT
TRBJ2-7 | - | many | TRBV5-1 | CASSLVLNTNEQYF | TGCGCCAGCAGCTTGGTCCTGAACACGAACGAGCAGTACTTC
TRBJ2-1 | TRBD2 | few | TRBV12-3/TRBV12-4 | CASSVYGTSDPYNEQFF | TGTGCCAGCAGTGTGTATGGGACTAGCGATCCCTACAATGAGCAGTTCTTC
TRBJ2-1 | - | - | TRBV20-1 | CSASGWLNEQFF | TGCAGTGCTAGCGGGTGGCTTAATGAGCAGTTCTTC
TRBJ2-5 | - | - | TRBV3-1 | CASSQVLGSETQYF | TGTGCCAGCAGCCAAGTTCTGGGATCGGAGACCCAGTACTTC
TRBJ2-5 | TRBD2 | - | TRBV7-9 | CASSFRGGSQETQYF | TGTGCCAGCAGCTTTCGGGGGGGGAGCCAAGAGACCCAGTACTTC
TRBJ2-1 | TRBD1 | - | TRBV12-3/TRBV12-4 | CASSPGGGPYNEQFF | TGTGCCAGCAGTCCAGGGGGTGGCCCCTACAATGAGCAGTTCTTC
TRBJ2-1 | TRBD2 | - | TRBV6-6 | CASRWTSGGRDEQFF | TGTGCCAGCAGGTGGACTAGCGGGGGGCGGGATGAGCAGTTCTTC